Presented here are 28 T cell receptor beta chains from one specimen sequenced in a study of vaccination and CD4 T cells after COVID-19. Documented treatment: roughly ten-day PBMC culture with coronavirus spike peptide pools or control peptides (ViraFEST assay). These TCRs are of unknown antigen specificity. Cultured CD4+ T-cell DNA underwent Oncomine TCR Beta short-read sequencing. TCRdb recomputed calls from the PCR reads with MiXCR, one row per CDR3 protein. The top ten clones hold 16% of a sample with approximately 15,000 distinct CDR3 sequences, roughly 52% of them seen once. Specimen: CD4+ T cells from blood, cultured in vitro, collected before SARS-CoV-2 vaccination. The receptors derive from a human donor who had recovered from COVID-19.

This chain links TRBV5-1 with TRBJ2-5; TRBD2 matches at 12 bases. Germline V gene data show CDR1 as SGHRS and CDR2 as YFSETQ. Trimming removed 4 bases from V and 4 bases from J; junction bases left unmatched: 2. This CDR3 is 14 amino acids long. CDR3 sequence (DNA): TGCGCCAGCAGCGTGACTAGCGGGGGAGAGACCCAGTACTTC. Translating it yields CASSVTSGGETQYF.

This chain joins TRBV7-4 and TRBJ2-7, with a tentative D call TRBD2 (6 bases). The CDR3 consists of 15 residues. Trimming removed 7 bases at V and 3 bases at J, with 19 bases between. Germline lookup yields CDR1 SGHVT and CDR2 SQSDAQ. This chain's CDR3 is CASNHAASVDYEQYF. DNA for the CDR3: TGTGCCAGCAACCACGCGGCTAGCGTCGACTACGAGCAGTACTTC.

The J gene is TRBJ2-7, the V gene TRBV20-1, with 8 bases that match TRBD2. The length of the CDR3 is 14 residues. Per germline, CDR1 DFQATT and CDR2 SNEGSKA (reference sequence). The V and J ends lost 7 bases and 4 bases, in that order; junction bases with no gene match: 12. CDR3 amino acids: CSGLVVTSAYEQYF. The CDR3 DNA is TGCAGTGGTTTGGTGGTGACTAGCGCTTACGAGCAGTACTTC.

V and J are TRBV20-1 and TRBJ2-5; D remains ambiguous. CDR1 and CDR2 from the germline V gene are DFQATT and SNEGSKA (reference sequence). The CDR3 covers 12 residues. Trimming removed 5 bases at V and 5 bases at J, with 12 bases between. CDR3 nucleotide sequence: TGCAGTGCTGTTCAGAGGCCGGAGACCCAGTACTTC. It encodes CSAVQRPETQYF.

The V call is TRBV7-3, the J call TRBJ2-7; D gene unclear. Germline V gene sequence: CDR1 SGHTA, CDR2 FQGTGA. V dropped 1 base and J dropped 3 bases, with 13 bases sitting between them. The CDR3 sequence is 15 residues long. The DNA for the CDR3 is TGTGCCAGCAGCTTAAGGGGTGGGCAGCTCTACGAGCAGTACTTC. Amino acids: CASSLRGGQLYEQYF.

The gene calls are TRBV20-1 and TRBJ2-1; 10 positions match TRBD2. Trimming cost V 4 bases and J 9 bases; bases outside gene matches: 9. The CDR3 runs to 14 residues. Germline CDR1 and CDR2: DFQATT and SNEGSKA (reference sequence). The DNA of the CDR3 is TGCAGTGCTACCCCGGGACTAGCGTACCGTGAGCAGTTCTTC. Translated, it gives CSATPGLAYREQFF.

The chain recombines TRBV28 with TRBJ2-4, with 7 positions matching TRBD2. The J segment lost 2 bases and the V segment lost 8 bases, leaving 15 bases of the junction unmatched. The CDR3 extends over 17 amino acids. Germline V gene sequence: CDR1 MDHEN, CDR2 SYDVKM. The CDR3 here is CASAGSGGGKSKNIQYF. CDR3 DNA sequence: TGTGCCAGCGCAGGGTCGGGGGGAGGCAAATCCAAAAACATTCAGTACTTC. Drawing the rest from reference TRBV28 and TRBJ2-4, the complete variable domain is DVKVTQSSRYLVKRTGEKVFLECVQDMDHENMFWYRQDPGLGLRLIYFSYDVKMKEKGDIPEGYSVSREKKERFSLILESASTNQTSMYLCASAGSGGGKSKNIQYFGAGTRLSVL.

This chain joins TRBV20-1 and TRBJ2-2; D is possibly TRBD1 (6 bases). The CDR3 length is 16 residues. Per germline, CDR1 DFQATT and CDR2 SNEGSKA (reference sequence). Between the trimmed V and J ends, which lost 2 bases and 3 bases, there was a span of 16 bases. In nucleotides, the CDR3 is TGCAGTGCTAGACTAAACAGGGCCGACGACACCGGGGAGCTGTTTTTT. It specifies CSARLNRADDTGELFF.

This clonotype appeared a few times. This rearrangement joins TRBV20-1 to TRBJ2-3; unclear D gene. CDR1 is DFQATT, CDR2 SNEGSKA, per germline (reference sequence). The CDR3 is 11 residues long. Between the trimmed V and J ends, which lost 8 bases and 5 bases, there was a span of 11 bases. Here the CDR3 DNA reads TGCAGTACGTACTTAGTAGATACGCAGTATTTT. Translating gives CSTYLVDTQYF.

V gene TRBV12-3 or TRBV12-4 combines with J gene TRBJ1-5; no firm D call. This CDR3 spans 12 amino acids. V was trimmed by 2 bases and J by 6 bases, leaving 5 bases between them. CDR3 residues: CASSLQSQPQHF. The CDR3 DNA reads TGTGCCAGCAGTTTACAGAGTCAGCCCCAGCATTTT.

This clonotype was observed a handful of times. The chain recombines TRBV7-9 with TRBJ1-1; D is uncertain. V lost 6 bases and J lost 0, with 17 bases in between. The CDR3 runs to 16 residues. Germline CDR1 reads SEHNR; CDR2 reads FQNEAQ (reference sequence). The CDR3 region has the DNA TGTGCCAGCAGACAAGGGATGACGGGGATGAACACTGAAGCTTTCTTT. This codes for CASRQGMTGMNTEAFF.

CDR3 amino acids: CASSLRRSETQYF. Here the CDR3 DNA reads TGTGCCAGCAGCTTAAGGCGGTCGGAGACCCAGTACTTC. The chain couples TRBV7-3 to TRBJ2-5, with no clear D. The CDR3 extends over 13 amino acids. Germline loops: CDR1 SGHTA, CDR2 FQGTGA. V gave up 1 base and J gave up 5 bases, with 8 bases separating them.

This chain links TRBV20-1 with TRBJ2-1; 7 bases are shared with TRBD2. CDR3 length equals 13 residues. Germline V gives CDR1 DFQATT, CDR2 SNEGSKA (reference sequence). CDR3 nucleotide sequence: TGCAGCCCATCATCGGGGGGAGACAATGAGCAGTTCTTC. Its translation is CSPSSGGDNEQFF.

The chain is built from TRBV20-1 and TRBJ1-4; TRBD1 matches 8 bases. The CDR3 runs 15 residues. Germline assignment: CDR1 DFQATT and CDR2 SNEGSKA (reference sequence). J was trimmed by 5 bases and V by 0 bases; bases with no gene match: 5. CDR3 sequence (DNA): TGCAGTGCTAGAGATTGGGCAGGGGGCAATGAAAAACTGTTTTTT. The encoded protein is CSARDWAGGNEKLFF.

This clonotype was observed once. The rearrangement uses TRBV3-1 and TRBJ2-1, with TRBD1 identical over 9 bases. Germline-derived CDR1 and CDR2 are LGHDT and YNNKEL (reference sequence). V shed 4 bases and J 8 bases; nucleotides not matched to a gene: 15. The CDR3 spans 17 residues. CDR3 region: CASSPRTGERGRYEQFF. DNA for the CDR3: TGTGCCAGCAGCCCAAGGACAGGGGAAAGGGGAAGGTATGAGCAGTTCTTC.

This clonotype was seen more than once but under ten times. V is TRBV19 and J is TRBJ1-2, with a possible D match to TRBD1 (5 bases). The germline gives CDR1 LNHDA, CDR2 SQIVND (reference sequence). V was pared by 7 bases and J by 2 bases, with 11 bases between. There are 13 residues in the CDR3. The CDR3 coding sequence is TGTGCCAGTACCCCAGGGCTCAACTATGGCTACACCTTC. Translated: CASTPGLNYGYTF.

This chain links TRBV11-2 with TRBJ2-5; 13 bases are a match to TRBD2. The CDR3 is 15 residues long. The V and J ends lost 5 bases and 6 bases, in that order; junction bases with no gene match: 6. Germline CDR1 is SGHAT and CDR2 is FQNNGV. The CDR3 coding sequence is TGTGCCAGCAGCCGCGGACTAGCGGGAGACAAGACCCAGTACTTC. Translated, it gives CASSRGLAGDKTQYF.

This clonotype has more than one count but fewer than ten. CDR3 DNA: TGCAGTGCTATCTCAGGGACAGGGGGCGCGGAAGCTTTCTTT. Amino acid sequence: CSAISGTGGAEAFF. The rearrangement uses TRBV20-1 and TRBJ1-1; 12 nucleotides match TRBD1. The CDR3 totals 14 residues. Germline loops: CDR1 DFQATT, CDR2 SNEGSKA (reference sequence). The J segment lost 8 bases and the V segment lost 4 bases, leaving 8 bases of the junction unmatched.

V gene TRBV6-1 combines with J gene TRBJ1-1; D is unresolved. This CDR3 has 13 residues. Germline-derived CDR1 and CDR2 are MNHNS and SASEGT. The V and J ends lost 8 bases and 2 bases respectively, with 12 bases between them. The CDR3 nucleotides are TGTGCCAGCCGTGCAGGATTAAACACTGAAGCTTTCTTT. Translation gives CASRAGLNTEAFF.

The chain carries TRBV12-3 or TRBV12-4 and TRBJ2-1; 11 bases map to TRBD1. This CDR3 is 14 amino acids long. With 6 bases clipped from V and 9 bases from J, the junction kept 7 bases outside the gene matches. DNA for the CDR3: TGTGCCAGCAGGACCGGGACAGGGGGGAGTGAGCAGTTCTTC. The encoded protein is CASRTGTGGSEQFF.

The CDR3 protein is CSESGGQVKTDTQYF. The CDR3 DNA reads TGCAGTGAATCTGGGGGACAGGTAAAAACAGATACGCAGTATTTT. The V call is TRBV20-1, the J call TRBJ2-3; 8 bases are shared with TRBD1. The CDR3 length is 15 residues. CDR1 and CDR2 from the germline V gene are DFQATT and SNEGSKA (reference sequence). V lost 7 bases to trimming and J lost 3 bases; unmatched junction nucleotides: 12.

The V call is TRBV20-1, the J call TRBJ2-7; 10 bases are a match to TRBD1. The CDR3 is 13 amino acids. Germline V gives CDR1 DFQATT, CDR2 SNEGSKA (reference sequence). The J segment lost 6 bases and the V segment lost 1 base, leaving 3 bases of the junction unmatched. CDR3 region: CSARAGTGAEQYF. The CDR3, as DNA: TGCAGTGCTAGAGCTGGGACAGGGGCCGAGCAGTACTTC.

The CDR3 DNA reads TGTGCCACCAGTGACTCAGGACTAGCGGGAGGGGCCTACAATGAGCAGTTCTTC. It translates to CATSDSGLAGGAYNEQFF. The V call is TRBV24-1, the J call TRBJ2-1, with 15 bases aligning to TRBD2. Per germline, CDR1 KGHDR and CDR2 SFDVKD. V was clipped by 4 bases and J by 2 bases; unmatched bases: 5. The CDR3 sequence is 18 residues long.

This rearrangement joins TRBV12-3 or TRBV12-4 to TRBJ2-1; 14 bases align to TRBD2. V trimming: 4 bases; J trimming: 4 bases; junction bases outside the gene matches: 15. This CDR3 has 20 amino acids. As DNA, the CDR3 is TGTGCCAGCAGTTCCTCAATCCTGACTAGCGGGAGGGGTTCATACAATGAGCAGTTCTTC. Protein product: CASSSSILTSGRGSYNEQFF.

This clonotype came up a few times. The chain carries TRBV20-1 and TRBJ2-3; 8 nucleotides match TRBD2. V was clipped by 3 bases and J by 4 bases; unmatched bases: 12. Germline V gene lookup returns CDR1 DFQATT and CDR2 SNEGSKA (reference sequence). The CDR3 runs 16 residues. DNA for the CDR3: TGCAGTGCTAGTGGGGGGACTAGTGGGGTTGCAGATACGCAGTATTTT. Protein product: CSASGGTSGVADTQYF.

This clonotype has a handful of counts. This CDR3 reads CSARVVWQGTNSPLHF. In DNA form, the CDR3 reads TGCAGTGCTAGAGTCGTTTGGCAGGGGACGAATTCACCCCTCCACTTT. This chain connects TRBV20-1 to TRBJ1-6, with D possibly being TRBD1 (6 bases). V lost 1 base and J 7 bases, leaving 17 bases between the germline ends. CDR1 and CDR2 (germline): DFQATT, SNEGSKA (reference sequence). The CDR3 extends over 16 amino acids.

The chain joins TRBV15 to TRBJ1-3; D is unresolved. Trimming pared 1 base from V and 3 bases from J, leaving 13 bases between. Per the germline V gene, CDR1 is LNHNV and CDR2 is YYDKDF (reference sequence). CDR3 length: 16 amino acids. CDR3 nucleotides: TGTGCCACCAGCAGAGGCGGAAGGGTAGTTGGAAACACCATATATTTT. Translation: CATSRGGRVVGNTIYF.

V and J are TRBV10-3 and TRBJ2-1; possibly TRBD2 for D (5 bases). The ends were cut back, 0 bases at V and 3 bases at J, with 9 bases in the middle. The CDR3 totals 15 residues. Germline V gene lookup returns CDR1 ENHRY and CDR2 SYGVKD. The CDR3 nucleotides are TGTGCCATCAGTGAGTCGGTCGGGAACTACAATGAGCAGTTCTTC. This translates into CAISESVGNYNEQFF.